Each of the 30 T cell receptor beta chains below was sequenced from the same sample in a study of beta chain features in type 1 diabetes. The whole isolated RNA underwent reverse transcription, so sequencing captured expressed TCRB transcripts. Clones were sequenced by immunoSEQ multiplex PCR, and TCRdb holds only the in-frame ones, with some missing. The sample has around 330,000 clones, approximately 9.9% seen once. Sequencing was carried out using naive CD4+ T cells from blood. The source is a woman in her twenties or thirties in good health.

The chain carries TRBV2 and TRBJ2-1, with 14 positions matching TRBD2. J was trimmed by 6 bases and V by 8 bases; bases with no gene match: 6. The CDR3 contains 15 residues. Germline V gives CDR1 SNHLY, CDR2 FYNNEI. The CDR3 here is CASGGGTSGSNEQFF. DNA of the CDR3: TGTGCCAGCGGAGGGGGGACTAGCGGGAGCAATGAGCAGTTCTTC.

This clone has only a few counts. This CDR3 is CASSPPASGEQFF. The CDR3 DNA reads TGTGCCAGCTCTCCTCCGGCTAGCGGGGAGCAGTTCTTC. This chain joins TRBV18 and TRBJ2-1; 8 bases match TRBD2. The CDR3 sequence is 13 residues long. Germline V gene lookup returns CDR1 KGHSH and CDR2 LQKENI. With V trimmed by 6 bases and J by 10 bases, 8 bases remained unmatched.

J is TRBJ2-1 and V is TRBV9; 10 bases match TRBD2. V gave up 0 bases and J gave up 7 bases; unmatched junction bases: 7. The CDR3 extends over 16 amino acids. Per germline, CDR1 SGDLS and CDR2 YYNGEE. CDR3 DNA: TGTGCCAGCAGCGTAGCGGCTAGCGGGAGTTTAAATGAGCAGTTCTTC. It translates to CASSVAASGSLNEQFF.

The sample holds a few counts of this clone. The gene calls are TRBV5-1 and TRBJ2-1; TRBD2 matches 8 bases. The CDR3 is made up of 17 amino acids. Germline assignment: CDR1 SGHRS and CDR2 YFSETQ. V lost 0 bases and J lost 8; bases outside the gene matches: 13. The CDR3 region has the DNA TGCGCCAGCAGCTTGGCGAGTACTAGCGGCCCCTCCCATGAGCAGTTCTTC. It translates to CASSLASTSGPSHEQFF.

The chain links TRBV7-2 to TRBJ2-2; 7 bases agree with TRBD2. The V gene's germline CDR1 is SGHTA and CDR2 FQGNSA. The length of the CDR3 is 17 residues. V lost 5 bases to trimming and J lost 4 bases; unmatched junction nucleotides: 13. DNA for the CDR3: TGTGCCAGCAGCCCTCTCGGGGGGAGTTACTCCACCGGGGAGCTGTTTTTT. It encodes CASSPLGGSYSTGELFF.

The chain carries TRBV30 and TRBJ1-4; 8 bases match TRBD1. J was trimmed by 7 bases and V by 3 bases; bases with no gene match: 10. From germline, CDR1 is GTSNPN and CDR2 SVGIG (reference sequence). The CDR3 sequence is 15 residues long. The CDR3 protein is CAWSRPRGRAEKLFF. Here the CDR3 DNA reads TGTGCCTGGAGCAGACCCAGGGGGCGCGCTGAAAAACTGTTTTTT. Combining the CDR3 with reference TRBV30 and TRBJ1-4 gives the whole variable domain SQTIHQWPATLVQPVGSPLSLECTVEGTSNPNLYWYRQAAGRGLQLLFYSVGIGQISSEVPQNLSASRPQDRQFILSSKKLLLSDSGFYLCAWSRPRGRAEKLFFGSGTQLSVL.

V and J are TRBV18 and TRBJ1-1; TRBD1 might be the D (6 bases). CDR3 size: 14 residues. Per germline, CDR1 KGHSH and CDR2 LQKENI. Trimming pared 3 bases from V and 5 bases from J, leaving 13 bases between. The CDR3 bases are TGTGCCAGCTCACCGGACAGAATAGGTACTGAAGCTTTCTTT. Translated: CASSPDRIGTEAFF. Filled out from reference TRBV18 and TRBJ1-1, the complete variable domain reads NAGVMQNPRHLVRRRGQEARLRCSPMKGHSHVYWYRQLPEEGLKFMVYLQKENIIDESGMPKERFSAEFPKEGPSILRIQQVVRGDSAAYFCASSPDRIGTEAFFGQGTRLTVV.

The CDR3 loop is CASSLYPANYGYTF. DNA for the CDR3: TGTGCCAGCAGCTTGTATCCAGCTAACTATGGCTACACCTTC. The chain has TRBV5-6 and TRBJ1-2, with unresolved D. The germline V gene has CDR1 SGHDT and CDR2 YYEEEE. The CDR3 totals 14 residues. V lost 1 base and J 0 bases, leaving 7 bases between the germline ends.

The chain has TRBV15 and TRBJ2-7; perhaps TRBD1 as D (6 bases). In germline, CDR1 is LNHNV, CDR2 YYDKDF (reference sequence). The CDR3 covers 12 residues. The germline V and J ends were trimmed by 8 bases and 6 bases, with 14 bases remaining between them. DNA for the CDR3: TGTGCCACCGAGGCAGGGGTTCCCGAGCAGTACTTC. Encoded protein: CATEAGVPEQYF. Using reference TRBV15 and TRBJ2-7 for the parts outside the CDR3, the full variable domain is DAMVIQNPRYQVTQFGKPVTLSCSQTLNHNVMYWYQQKSSQAPKLLFHYYDKDFNNEADTPDNFQSRRPNTSFCFLDIRSPGLGDTAMYLCATEAGVPEQYFGPGTRLTVT.

This clone was counted a few times. The chain couples TRBV15 to TRBJ2-3, with 7 bases matching TRBD2. Germline V gives CDR1 LNHNV, CDR2 YYDKDF (reference sequence). The CDR3 length is 16 residues. Trimming cost V 0 bases and J 0 bases; bases outside gene matches: 3. The CDR3 DNA reads as TGTGCCACCAGCAGAGATCACGGGAGGAGCACAGATACGCAGTATTTT. It encodes CATSRDHGRSTDTQYF.

The chain is built from TRBV19 and TRBJ1-5; 9 bases map to TRBD1. V lost 8 bases and J lost 1; bases outside the gene matches: 0. CDR3 length: 13 amino acids. In germline, CDR1 is LNHDA, CDR2 SQIVND (reference sequence). CDR3 sequence (DNA): TGTGCCAGTGGGACAGGGAGCAATCAGCCCCAGCATTTT. Its protein product is CASGTGSNQPQHF.

This clone was seen more than once but under ten times. The sample contains more than one DNA sequence encoding this CDR3. The J gene is TRBJ2-2, the V gene TRBV28; no reliable D call. In germline, CDR1 is MDHEN, CDR2 SYDVKM. The V end was cut by 3 bases, the J end by 4 bases, with 3 bases between. This CDR3 region has 12 residues. Written as DNA, the CDR3 is TGTGCCAGCAGTTTCTCCACCGGGGAGCTGTTTTTT. This sequence encodes CASSFSTGELFF. The variable domain in full, with the rest retrieved from reference TRBV28 and TRBJ2-2, is DVKVTQSSRYLVKRTGEKVFLECVQDMDHENMFWYRQDPGLGLRLIYFSYDVKMKEKGDIPEGYSVSREKKERFSLILESASTNQTSMYLCASSFSTGELFFGEGSRLTVL.

The chain links TRBV4-1 to TRBJ2-7; D is perhaps TRBD2 (5 bases). The CDR3 totals 13 residues. V was trimmed by 6 bases and J by 3 bases, leaving 12 bases between them. Germline V gene sequence: CDR1 MGHRA, CDR2 YSYEKL. CDR3 in amino acids: CASSRTGFYEQYF. The CDR3 DNA follows: TGCGCCAGCAGTCGTACGGGATTCTACGAGCAGTACTTC.

The chain uses TRBV5-1 and TRBJ2-6; 8 nucleotides line up with TRBD2. Germline loops: CDR1 SGHRS, CDR2 YFSETQ. Trimming at V came to 4 bases and at J to 0 bases, leaving 6 bases not matched to a gene. CDR3 size: 17 residues. CDR3 DNA: TGCGCCAGCAGCCCCGGGGGGGACTACTCTGGGGCCAACGTCCTGACTTTC. Amino acids: CASSPGGDYSGANVLTF.

The rearrangement links TRBV18 to TRBJ2-3, with TRBD2 matching over 8 bases. Trimming removed 6 bases from V and 5 bases from J; junction bases left unmatched: 13. Germline V lookup: CDR1 KGHSH, CDR2 LQKENI. This CDR3 contains 16 residues. The CDR3 nucleotides read TGTGCCAGCTCCCTCAGTGGAGCGGGAGATGTAGATACGCAGTATTTT. Its protein product is CASSLSGAGDVDTQYF.

As for this clone: This sample includes further DNA sequences coding for the same CDR3. The genes are TRBV19 and TRBJ1-5, with TRBD1 matching 7 bases. The CDR3 loop spans 14 amino acids. The V and J ends lost 4 bases and 2 bases, in that order; junction bases with no gene match: 2. CDR1 is LNHDA and CDR2 is SQIVND in the germline V gene (reference sequence). CDR3 sequence reads: CASSTDRGNQPQHF. The DNA of the CDR3 is TGTGCCAGTAGTACCGACAGGGGCAATCAGCCCCAGCATTTT.

The V gene is TRBV5-4, the J gene TRBJ2-7; 10 bases align to TRBD2. Germline CDR1 and CDR2: SGHNT and YYREEE (reference sequence). CDR3 length equals 16 residues. J lost 3 bases, V lost 4 bases, and 10 bases had no gene match. This CDR3 is CASSRTASGSVYEQYF. CDR3 bases: TGTGCCAGCAGCCGGACGGCTAGCGGGAGTGTCTACGAGCAGTACTTC.

This chain links TRBV7-2 with TRBJ2-5; TRBD2 is a possible D gene (5 bases). V lost 5 bases and J 0 bases, leaving 7 bases between the germline ends. The CDR3 loop spans 13 amino acids. In germline, CDR1 is SGHTA, CDR2 FQGNSA. CDR3 sequence (DNA): TGTGCCAGCAGCCAGCGGAACCAAGAGACCCAGTACTTC. This gives the protein CASSQRNQETQYF.

This clone showed up just a few times. The chain has TRBV6-5 and TRBJ2-1; TRBD2 matches at 11 bases. Germline assignment: CDR1 MNHEY and CDR2 SVGAGI. CDR3 length: 15 residues. J lost 7 bases, V lost 6 bases, and 8 bases had no gene match. As DNA, the CDR3 is TGTGCCAGCAGGGTAGCGGGAGGGCCTAGAAATGAGCAGTTCTTC. Encoded protein: CASRVAGGPRNEQFF.

The V call is TRBV28, the J call TRBJ2-7, with TRBD1 matching over 8 bases. Germline V gene sequence: CDR1 MDHEN, CDR2 SYDVKM. V lost 4 bases to trimming and J lost 2 bases; unmatched junction nucleotides: 7. The CDR3 extends over 15 amino acids. The CDR3 spells CASSSTTGVTYEQYF. In nucleotides, the CDR3 is TGTGCCAGCAGTTCGACGACAGGGGTAACCTACGAGCAGTACTTC.

This clone was observed a few times. The chain has TRBV7-9 and TRBJ2-7, with 11 bases lining up with TRBD2. Germline-derived CDR1 and CDR2 are SEHNR and FQNEAQ (reference sequence). Losses at the gene ends were 7 bases for V and 3 bases for J; bases not matched to a gene: 8. This CDR3 is 15 amino acids long. The DNA for the CDR3 is TGTGCCAGCATCCCAGCCGGGACTAGCGGCTACGAGCAGTACTTC. This gives the protein CASIPAGTSGYEQYF.

This clone came up a few times. J is TRBJ2-5 and V is TRBV7-2; D not certain. Germline lookup yields CDR1 SGHTA and CDR2 FQGNSA. Trimming stripped 0 bases from V and 4 bases from J, with 12 bases between. The CDR3 is 15 amino acids. The CDR3 DNA reads TGTGCCAGCAGCTTAGCAGCCGAGTTCGGAGAGACCCAGTACTTC. This sequence encodes CASSLAAEFGETQYF.

This clone came up a few times. The same CDR3 arises from other DNA sequences in this sample as well. The chain links TRBV18 to TRBJ2-6; D unresolved. Trimming left V 3 bases short and J 0 bases short, with 6 bases between. Germline loops: CDR1 KGHSH, CDR2 LQKENI. The CDR3 is made up of 15 amino acids. CDR3 sequence: CASSPGHSGANVLTF. CDR3 bases: TGTGCCAGCTCACCCGGTCACTCTGGGGCCAACGTCCTGACTTTC.

The rearrangement links TRBV18 to TRBJ1-2, with D perhaps TRBD1 (6 bases). V dropped 2 bases and J dropped 10 bases, with 14 bases sitting between them. Germline CDR1 and CDR2: KGHSH and LQKENI. The CDR3 is 13 amino acids. The CDR3 region has the DNA TGTGCCAGCTCACCAACGGACAGTTTGGACTACACCTTC. It codes for CASSPTDSLDYTF.

The rearrangement joins TRBV6-5 to TRBJ2-1, with 7 bases lining up with TRBD1. CDR1 is MNHEY, CDR2 SVGAGI, per germline. The V gene end was trimmed by 2 bases and the J gene end by 8 bases; junction bases not matched to a gene: 12. This CDR3 region has 16 residues. In nucleotides, the CDR3 is TGTGCCAGCAGTTACCTCGCAGGGGGTACCTTCGATGAGCAGTTCTTC. Residues: CASSYLAGGTFDEQFF.

The chain joins TRBV18 to TRBJ2-5, with 7 nucleotides matching TRBD2. Germline trimming cut 1 base from V and 2 bases from J; bases unmatched to any gene: 4. The CDR3 loop spans 15 amino acids. CDR1 KGHSH and CDR2 LQKENI come from the germline V gene. CDR3 amino acids: CASSPRGGFQETQYF. CDR3 DNA: TGTGCCAGCTCACCACGCGGGGGATTTCAAGAGACCCAGTACTTC. Full variable domain (missing parts from reference TRBV18 and TRBJ2-5): NAGVMQNPRHLVRRRGQEARLRCSPMKGHSHVYWYRQLPEEGLKFMVYLQKENIIDESGMPKERFSAEFPKEGPSILRIQQVVRGDSAAYFCASSPRGGFQETQYFGPGTRLLVL.

This clone was observed a handful of times. This chain links TRBV7-9 with TRBJ2-2; D is unresolved. The CDR3 length is 14 residues. CDR1 SEHNR and CDR2 FQNEAQ come from the germline V gene (reference sequence). The V and J ends lost 2 bases and 4 bases respectively, with 8 bases between them. The CDR3 region has the DNA TGTGCCAGCAGCTTAAACCAGGTCACCGGGGAGCTGTTTTTT. Amino acids: CASSLNQVTGELFF.

This chain joins TRBV15 and TRBJ2-5; 14 bases are a match to TRBD2. Germline loops: CDR1 LNHNV, CDR2 YYDKDF (reference sequence). The CDR3 covers 18 residues. J was trimmed by 5 bases and V by 1 base; bases with no gene match: 9. CDR3 in DNA: TGTGCCACCAGCAGAGGACTAGCGGGAGGGAGCTTGGGGGAGACCCAGTACTTC. This encodes CATSRGLAGGSLGETQYF. Variable domain in full (rest from reference TRBV15 and TRBJ2-5): DAMVIQNPRYQVTQFGKPVTLSCSQTLNHNVMYWYQQKSSQAPKLLFHYYDKDFNNEADTPDNFQSRRPNTSFCFLDIRSPGLGDTAMYLCATSRGLAGGSLGETQYFGPGTRLLVL.

This clone was found a few times. V is TRBV2 and J is TRBJ1-5; TRBD1 aligns across 9 bases. This CDR3 is built from 14 residues. Looked up from germline, CDR1 is SNHLY and CDR2 is FYNNEI. After removal of 6 bases from V and 2 bases from J, the junction contained 2 bases not matched to a gene. The CDR3, as DNA: TGTGCCAGCAGGCGACAGGGGGGCAATCAGCCCCAGCATTTT. Amino acids: CASRRQGGNQPQHF.

The rearrangement links TRBV19 to TRBJ2-2, with D possibly being TRBD1 (6 bases). CDR3 length: 11 amino acids. Trimming left V 10 bases short and J 6 bases short, with 9 bases between. The germline V gene encodes CDR1 LNHDA and CDR2 SQIVND (reference sequence). The CDR3 here is CATAGAGELFF. CDR3 coding DNA: TGTGCCACCGCAGGGGCCGGGGAGCTGTTTTTT.